Presented here are 32 T cell receptor beta chains from one specimen sequenced in a study of beta chain features in type 1 diabetes. Expressed TCRB transcripts were sequenced after all isolated RNA was converted to cDNA. Measured with immunoSEQ multiplex PCR; TCRdb has only the in-frame clones, and not every one. The sample includes about 320,000 clones, around 15% of them seen just once. The sample comprised central memory CD4+ T cells from blood. Every receptor here comes from a young man in good health.

This chain connects TRBV27 to TRBJ2-2; perhaps TRBD2 as D (5 bases). Trimming removed 6 bases from V and 3 bases from J, with 11 bases in between. The germline V gene encodes CDR1 MNHEY and CDR2 SMNVEV (reference sequence). This CDR3 contains 14 residues. This CDR3 reads CASRGGLYTGELFF. The CDR3 DNA reads TGTGCCAGCAGAGGAGGCCTTTACACCGGGGAGCTGTTTTTT.

This clone appeared a few times. V usage is TRBV18 and J usage is TRBJ1-1; D ambiguous. Trimming cost V 5 bases and J 1 base, with 14 bases left between them. Looked up from germline, CDR1 is KGHSH and CDR2 is LQKENI. The CDR3 has 15 residues. The CDR3 bases are TGTGCCAGCTCAGTCGGGAAAACAGAGAACACTGAAGCTTTCTTT. Residues: CASSVGKTENTEAFF.

The rearrangement links TRBV7-6 to TRBJ2-2, with TRBD2 matching over 11 bases. With V trimmed by 5 bases and J by 6 bases, 14 bases remained unmatched. Germline loops: CDR1 SGHVS, CDR2 FNYEAQ. The CDR3 has 18 residues. The CDR3 sequence: CASSPALAGVGFAGELFF. The CDR3, as DNA: TGTGCCAGCAGCCCGGCACTAGCGGGAGTCGGATTCGCCGGGGAGCTGTTTTTT.

CDR3 sequence: CASSPVRGLAPQIQFF. The CDR3 coding sequence is TGTGCCAGCAGCCCAGTACGCGGACTAGCCCCACAGATCCAGTTCTTC. J is TRBJ2-1 and V is TRBV5-4; 8 nucleotides match TRBD2. The CDR3 has 16 residues. The germline CDR1 and CDR2 sequences are SGHNT and YYREEE (reference sequence). Trimming took 4 bases from V and 13 from J; bases not matched to a gene: 19.

This clone was observed a handful of times. V gene TRBV6-1 combines with J gene TRBJ1-1; D ambiguous. This CDR3 is built from 15 residues. CDR1 and CDR2 (germline): MNHNS, SASEGT. Trimming removed 0 bases from V and 8 bases from J, with 16 bases in between. CDR3 in DNA: TGTGCCAGCAGTGAAGCTCTAGGAGGCGGATCGGAAGCTTTCTTT. It yields the protein CASSEALGGGSEAFF.

The chain employs TRBV6-1 and TRBJ2-2; D not resolved. V was pared by 3 bases and J by 5 bases, with 7 bases between. In germline, CDR1 is MNHNS, CDR2 SASEGT. The CDR3 length is 13 residues. CDR3 protein: CASSDSATGELFF. In nucleotides, the CDR3 is TGTGCCAGCAGTGATAGTGCGACCGGGGAGCTGTTTTTT.

This clone occurred a few times. The chain has TRBV5-4 and TRBJ2-5; D unresolved. V was clipped by 4 bases and J by 0 bases, with 13 bases between them. CDR3 length: 15 amino acids. Germline loops: CDR1 SGHNT, CDR2 YYREEE (reference sequence). The chain's CDR3 is CASSQRLGYQETQYF. The CDR3, as DNA: TGTGCCAGCAGCCAACGGTTAGGGTACCAAGAGACCCAGTACTTC.

In this sample, this clone turned up many times. J is TRBJ1-2 and V is TRBV18, with 7 bases that match TRBD1. The germline V gene has CDR1 KGHSH and CDR2 LQKENI. The CDR3 runs 14 residues. Trimming cost V 1 base and J 4 bases; bases outside gene matches: 3. CDR3 in DNA: TGTGCCAGCTCACCACGGACAGGAGGCTATGGCTACACCTTC. This encodes CASSPRTGGYGYTF.

This clone turned up a few times. The chain recombines TRBV10-3 with TRBJ1-1; tentative D call: TRBD1 (6 bases). CDR1 is ENHRY, CDR2 SYGVKD, per germline. The CDR3 loop spans 15 amino acids. V was trimmed by 3 bases and J by 3 bases, leaving 14 bases between them. The CDR3 DNA is TGTGCCATCAGTGATAAGAACAGGGCGGACACTGAAGCTTTCTTT. This encodes CAISDKNRADTEAFF.

This clone came up a few times. The rearrangement links TRBV28 to TRBJ1-5, with a weak D call TRBD1 (5 bases). V dropped 1 base and J dropped 8 bases, with 6 bases sitting between them. Germline-derived CDR1 and CDR2 are MDHEN and SYDVKM. This CDR3 contains 12 residues. The CDR3 loop reads CASSLLGEPQHF. CDR3 nucleotide sequence: TGTGCCAGCAGTTTATTAGGGGAGCCCCAGCATTTT.

In its sample, this clone was seen many times. The genes are TRBV21-1 and TRBJ2-1; the D call TRBD2 from the table was never checked on the DNA. TRBV21-1 is a pseudogene locus. The CDR3 totals 11 residues. CDR3 protein: CASSKLDEQFF. The CDR3 bases are TGTGCCAGCAGCAAACTCGATGAGCAGTTCTTC.

The V call is TRBV2, the J call TRBJ1-5, with D hard to call. This CDR3 is built from 14 residues. Germline-derived CDR1 and CDR2 are SNHLY and FYNNEI. The ends were cut back, 3 bases at V and 5 bases at J, with 11 bases in the middle. The CDR3 DNA reads as TGTGCCAGCAGTGACTCCAAGAGCTATCAGCCCCAGCATTTT. Amino acid sequence: CASSDSKSYQPQHF. The full variable domain, with the rest looked up from reference TRBV2 and TRBJ1-5, is EPEVTQTPSHQVTQMGQEVILRCVPISNHLYFYWYRQILGQKVEFLVSFYNNEISEKSEIFDDQFSVERPDGSNFTLKIRSTKLEDSAMYFCASSDSKSYQPQHFGDGTRLSIL.

This chain links TRBV2 with TRBJ2-7; D is possibly TRBD1 (5 bases). This CDR3 is built from 12 residues. V was pared by 3 bases and J by 4 bases, with 7 bases between. Per germline, CDR1 SNHLY and CDR2 FYNNEI. The CDR3 spells CASSETAYEQYF. CDR3 DNA sequence: TGTGCCAGCAGTGAGACAGCATACGAGCAGTACTTC.

This clone was recorded a few times. The chain couples TRBV7-2 to TRBJ2-1; D uncertain. CDR3 length: 17 residues. Per germline, CDR1 SGHTA and CDR2 FQGNSA. V was pared by 4 bases and J by 6 bases, with 22 bases between. CDR3 DNA: TGTGCCAGCAGCTCCCAAGTAAGATCCTTGCTGGGCAATGAGCAGTTCTTC. It translates to CASSSQVRSLLGNEQFF.

The chain joins TRBV12-5 to TRBJ2-1; D may be TRBD1 (5 bases). V dropped 0 bases and J dropped 7 bases, with 13 bases sitting between them. Germline V gene data show CDR1 as LGHNT and CDR2 as FRNRAP. The length of the CDR3 is 15 residues. The chain's CDR3 is CASGLVGAGVNEQFF. The CDR3 nucleotides read TGTGCTAGTGGTTTGGTAGGGGCCGGCGTGAATGAGCAGTTCTTC. Using reference TRBV12-5 and TRBJ2-1 for the parts outside the CDR3, the full variable domain is DARVTQTPRHKVTEMGQEVTMRCQPILGHNTVFWYRQTMMQGLELLAYFRNRAPLDDSGMPKDRFSAEMPDATLATLKIQPSEPRDSAVYFCASGLVGAGVNEQFFGPGTRLTVL.

The V call is TRBV6-6, the J call TRBJ2-7; D gene uncertain. The V and J ends lost 0 bases and 3 bases respectively, with 15 bases between them. Germline V CDR1 and CDR2: MNHNY, SVGAGI (reference sequence). CDR3 length: 16 amino acids. This CDR3 is CASSYSGIDTFYEQYV. The CDR3, as DNA: TGTGCCAGCAGTTACTCGGGAATAGACACCTTCTACGAGCAGTACGTC.

The table lists this clone with a few counts. The rearrangement links TRBV4-3 to TRBJ1-3; D is possibly TRBD1 (5 bases). Germline assignment: CDR1 LGHNA and CDR2 YSLEER. V dropped 1 base and J dropped 2 bases, with 6 bases sitting between them. This CDR3 has 14 residues. CDR3 amino acids: CASSQAGTGNTIYF. As DNA, the CDR3 is TGCGCCAGCAGCCAAGCAGGGACTGGAAACACCATATATTTT.

This clone was detected only a few times. V is TRBV4-2 and J is TRBJ1-1; D possibly corresponds to TRBD1 (5 bases). Germline V gene lookup returns CDR1 LGHNA and CDR2 YNFKEQ. The CDR3 is 14 residues long. V was cut by 0 bases and J by 11 bases, with 16 bases left in between. The CDR3 region is CASSQDRGTLVAFF. The DNA of the CDR3 is TGTGCCAGCAGCCAAGATCGAGGGACTCTTGTGGCTTTCTTT.

This clone was observed a handful of times. This sequence joins TRBV10-3 and TRBJ2-1, with 9 bases lining up with TRBD1. V trimming: 9 bases; J trimming: 6 bases; junction bases outside the gene matches: 9. Germline V gives CDR1 ENHRY, CDR2 SYGVKD. CDR3 length: 14 amino acids. The CDR3 sequence is CAIKRQGGSNEQFF. DNA for the CDR3: TGTGCCATTAAGAGACAGGGGGGTTCCAATGAGCAGTTCTTC.

This clone was observed a handful of times. The chain couples TRBV6-5 to TRBJ1-1; 7 positions match TRBD1. The V gene end was trimmed by 1 base and the J gene end by 8 bases; junction bases not matched to a gene: 7. The CDR3 extends over 14 amino acids. Germline-derived CDR1 and CDR2 are MNHEY and SVGAGI. CDR3: CASSYYTGAYEAFF. CDR3 in DNA: TGTGCCAGCAGTTACTACACAGGGGCATACGAAGCTTTCTTT.

The chain is built from TRBV9 and TRBJ1-4; D possibly corresponds to TRBD1 (5 bases). The V gene's germline CDR1 is SGDLS and CDR2 YYNGEE. The CDR3 is 17 residues long. V gave up 0 bases and J gave up 8 bases, with 20 bases separating them. CDR3 sequence (DNA): TGTGCCAGCAGCGTAGGACCTACTTCAGGAGACAGCGAAAAACTGTTTTTT. Amino acid sequence: CASSVGPTSGDSEKLFF.

This clone was seen only a few times. The rearrangement links TRBV7-3 to TRBJ2-3; D unclear. The CDR3 is made up of 13 amino acids. Trimming removed 1 base at V and 6 bases at J, with 8 bases between. The germline V gene has CDR1 SGHTA and CDR2 FQGTGA. The CDR3 reads CASSLSVRDTQYF. CDR3 DNA sequence: TGTGCCAGCAGCTTAAGTGTAAGGGATACGCAGTATTTT.

This chain uses TRBV20-1 with TRBJ1-1, with no clear D. The CDR3 is 11 residues long. V dropped 3 bases and J dropped 8 bases, with 10 bases sitting between them. Germline CDR1 is DFQATT and CDR2 is SNEGSKA (reference sequence). Here the CDR3 DNA reads TGCAGTGCTAGTGTGACCCGAGAAGCTTTCTTT. Its translation is CSASVTREAFF.

This sequence joins TRBV6-1 and TRBJ1-2, with 11 bases aligning to TRBD1. Looked up from germline, CDR1 is MNHNS and CDR2 is SASEGT. The ends lost 8 bases at V and 3 bases at J; junction bases unmatched: 8. The CDR3 covers 15 residues. CDR3 amino acids: CASGGRDRGDYGYTF. CDR3 bases: TGTGCCAGCGGCGGCCGGGACAGGGGGGACTATGGCTACACCTTC.

This clone was counted a few times. The chain combines TRBV4-2 with TRBJ2-5, with D possibly matching TRBD1 (5 bases). V dropped 3 bases and J dropped 1 base, with 6 bases sitting between them. There are 13 residues in the CDR3. The germline CDR1 and CDR2 sequences are LGHNA and YNFKEQ. CDR3 nucleotides: TGTGCCAGCAGCCAGACAGCCCAAGAGACCCAGTACTTC. Protein sequence: CASSQTAQETQYF.

This clone occurred many times. The genes are TRBV5-5 and TRBJ2-7; D not certain. The ends were cut back, 2 bases at V and 6 bases at J, with 9 bases in the middle. This CDR3 has 12 residues. Germline V lookup: CDR1 SGHKS, CDR2 YYEKEE (reference sequence). The CDR3 loop is CASSFLVGEQYF. CDR3 bases: TGTGCCAGCAGCTTCCTCGTGGGCGAGCAGTACTTC.

This clone was detected ten times or more. The chain has TRBV19 and TRBJ2-1, with 9 bases that match TRBD2. The CDR3 loop spans 13 amino acids. V lost 10 bases and J lost 7; bases outside the gene matches: 8. Germline V gives CDR1 LNHDA, CDR2 SQIVND (reference sequence). The CDR3 DNA reads as TGTGCCACTAGCGGGACCCGCCTTAATGAGCAGTTCTTC. Residues: CATSGTRLNEQFF.

This clone was counted only a few times. J is TRBJ2-1 and V is TRBV29-1, with D hard to call. The CDR3 has 14 residues. The germline V and J ends were trimmed by 1 base and 1 base, with 8 bases remaining between them. From germline, CDR1 is SQVTM and CDR2 ANQGSEA. The CDR3 DNA sequence: TGCAGCGTTGAAGCTGGGGTGTCCTACAATGAGCAGTTCTTC. Translating it yields CSVEAGVSYNEQFF.

This clone was recorded many times. This chain joins TRBV10-3 and TRBJ1-2; D not resolved. The CDR3 spans 11 residues. CDR1 and CDR2 from the germline V gene are ENHRY and SYGVKD. V lost 8 bases and J lost 3, with 7 bases in between. As DNA, the CDR3 is TGTGCCATCGGGGAGGACTATGGCTACACCTTC. It translates to CAIGEDYGYTF.

The chain links TRBV4-3 to TRBJ1-3; D remains ambiguous. V lost 0 bases and J 4 bases, leaving 1 base between the germline ends. Per the germline V gene, CDR1 is LGHNA and CDR2 is YSLEER. This CDR3 has 12 amino acids. The CDR3 sequence: CASSQEGNTIYF. CDR3 coding DNA: TGCGCCAGCAGCCAAGAAGGAAACACCATATATTTT.

This clone was recorded at least ten times. V gene TRBV11-1 combines with J gene TRBJ2-7; 11 bases fit TRBD2. The CDR3 runs 14 residues. Unmatched junction bases numbered 3, after V lost 5 bases and J lost 3 bases. Germline V lookup: CDR1 SGHAT, CDR2 FQDESV (reference sequence). CDR3 residues: CASSPGLAVYEQYV. CDR3 bases: TGTGCCAGCAGCCCGGGACTAGCGGTCTACGAGCAGTACGTC.

The chain couples TRBV29-1 to TRBJ2-3; D gene unclear. The CDR3 runs 15 residues. Trimming removed 3 bases from V and 0 bases from J, with 13 bases in between. From germline, CDR1 is SQVTM and CDR2 ANQGSEA. CDR3 region: CSVDSRLLSTDTQYF. CDR3 nucleotides: TGCAGCGTTGACAGTAGACTTCTAAGCACAGATACGCAGTATTTT.